A single sample gave rise to the 32 T cell receptor beta chains below, sequenced in a study of shared clonotypes between healthy human individuals (dated by TCRdb to the early 2020s). Library preparation employed the immunoSEQ multiplex PCR assay. Sourced from immuneACCESS, this table was stored by TCRdb with only in-frame sequences that have V and J called. A share of the clones is absent; for the studies checked, an unresolved V gene accounts for under half, and the remainder has no known explanation. The table for this sample lists some 1 million clones; about 75% of them were counted only once. The ten largest clones add up to around 1.5% of the sample. Sequencing input: memory CD4+ T cells sorted from blood. According to the study, the label for this sample's cell subset or site signals: CD45RA-negative fraction. All receptors derive from a man between 18 and 29 years old in good health.

The V call is TRBV5-5, the J call TRBJ1-4, with D unclear. The germline V and J ends were trimmed by 5 bases and 5 bases, with 10 bases remaining between them. The CDR3 is 13 residues long. Looked up from germline, CDR1 is SGHKS and CDR2 is YYEKEE (reference sequence). The chain's CDR3 is CASSVLRNEKLFF. The DNA for the CDR3 is TGTGCCAGCAGTGTGCTACGGAATGAAAAACTGTTTTTT.

V usage is TRBV2 and J usage is TRBJ2-3, with TRBD2 matching 11 bases. The CDR3 is 15 residues long. J was trimmed by 5 bases and V by 6 bases; bases with no gene match: 7. Germline V gene sequence: CDR1 SNHLY, CDR2 FYNNEI. The CDR3: CASRIAGGPGDTQYF. In DNA, the CDR3 is TGTGCCAGCAGGATAGCGGGGGGGCCGGGAGATACGCAGTATTTT.

Concerning this clone: The sample has other DNA sequences that encode this CDR3 too. CDR3 coding DNA: TGTGCCAGCAGCTTGGCCGGACAGGGCTACGAGCAGTACTTC. It yields the protein CASSLAGQGYEQYF. This chain joins TRBV7-9 and TRBJ2-7; TRBD1 matches at 8 bases. Germline V gene lookup returns CDR1 SEHNR and CDR2 FQNEAQ (reference sequence). The CDR3 is 14 amino acids. With 3 bases clipped from V and 3 bases from J, the junction kept 4 bases outside the gene matches.

This sequence joins TRBV7-2 and TRBJ1-1, with D unresolved. Trimming removed 2 bases from V and 0 bases from J, with 4 bases in between. Germline V CDR1 and CDR2: SGHTA, FQGNSA. The CDR3 is made up of 13 amino acids. The CDR3 nucleotides read TGTGCCAGCAGCTTAAGTCTGAACACTGAAGCTTTCTTT. It codes for CASSLSLNTEAFF.

The chain joins TRBV7-6 to TRBJ2-3; D is unclear. The CDR3 spans 15 residues. V lost 1 base to trimming and J lost 6 bases, with 14 bases between them. Germline V gene data show CDR1 as SGHVS and CDR2 as FNYEAQ. CDR3 nucleotides: TGTGCCAGCAGCTTAGGTGCACGGGTTGGGGATACGCAGTATTTT. Translation gives CASSLGARVGDTQYF.

The rearrangement links TRBV6-5 to TRBJ1-5; D unclear. V shed 2 bases and J shed 7 bases, with 9 bases lying between them. The CDR3 length is 13 residues. Looked up from germline, CDR1 is MNHEY and CDR2 is SVGAGI. CDR3 region: CASSYPEGQPQHF. The CDR3 nucleotides read TGTGCCAGCAGTTACCCGGAGGGCCAGCCCCAGCATTTT.

The chain carries TRBV12-5 and TRBJ1-1, with a possible D match to TRBD1 (5 bases). The germline V gene encodes CDR1 LGHNT and CDR2 FRNRAP. The CDR3 has 17 residues. Trimming left V 6 bases short and J 2 bases short, with 22 bases between. Here the CDR3 reads CASGRIKTTAKNTEAFF. CDR3 nucleotide sequence: TGTGCTAGTGGGCGAATCAAAACGACAGCAAAAAACACTGAAGCTTTCTTT. Using reference TRBV12-5 and TRBJ1-1 for the parts outside the CDR3, the full variable domain is DARVTQTPRHKVTEMGQEVTMRCQPILGHNTVFWYRQTMMQGLELLAYFRNRAPLDDSGMPKDRFSAEMPDATLATLKIQPSEPRDSAVYFCASGRIKTTAKNTEAFFGQGTRLTVV.

In the case of this clone: This specimen includes other DNA sequences encoding the same CDR3. This chain joins TRBV7-2 and TRBJ2-6; no reliable D call. This CDR3 comprises 15 residues. Germline lookup yields CDR1 SGHTA and CDR2 FQGNSA. Trimming took 1 base from V and 0 from J, leaving 4 bases between them. CDR3 in amino acids: CASSLVDSGANVLTF. For the CDR3, the DNA is TGTGCCAGCAGCTTAGTAGACTCTGGGGCCAACGTCCTGACTTTC.

This clone has more than one count but fewer than ten. V gene TRBV19 combines with J gene TRBJ2-5; D is possibly TRBD1 (6 bases). Trimming cost V 7 bases and J 6 bases, with 18 bases left between them. The CDR3 is 14 residues long. Germline-derived CDR1 and CDR2 are LNHDA and SQIVND (reference sequence). The CDR3 spells CASTPPGATQTQYF. For the CDR3, the DNA is TGTGCCAGTACCCCCCCAGGGGCAACGCAGACCCAGTACTTC.

The rearrangement uses TRBV5-4 and TRBJ1-5; tentatively, D is TRBD1 (5 bases). Deletions cut 7 bases from V and 15 bases from J, with 14 bases between. The CDR3 covers 10 residues. CDR1 is SGHNT, CDR2 YYREEE, per germline (reference sequence). The CDR3 region is CASALRDPHF. The CDR3 coding sequence is TGTGCCAGCGCCTTAAGGGACCCGCATTTT.

This clone was recorded once. This chain uses TRBV5-1 with TRBJ2-1; 7 bases are shared with TRBD2. V was pared by 1 base and J by 2 bases, with 3 bases of the junction left unmatched. Looked up from germline, CDR1 is SGHRS and CDR2 is YFSETQ. This CDR3 is built from 15 residues. CDR3 bases: TGCGCCAGCAGCTTGCCCAGCGGGACCTACAATGAGCAGTTCTTC. This codes for CASSLPSGTYNEQFF.

V is TRBV11-2 and J is TRBJ2-3; no clear D. V lost 4 bases and J lost 2, with 4 bases in between. This CDR3 has 12 amino acids. Germline CDR1 and CDR2: SGHAT and FQNNGV. The CDR3 protein is CASSSHTDTQYF. The CDR3 coding sequence is TGTGCCAGCAGCTCGCACACAGATACGCAGTATTTT.

Here the CDR3 DNA reads TGTGCCAGTAGTATGGGACGAATCTCTGGGGCCAACGTCCTGACTTTC. Protein: CASSMGRISGANVLTF. The gene calls are TRBV19 and TRBJ2-6, with D tentatively TRBD1 or TRBD2 (5 bases each). The CDR3 contains 16 residues. Germline V gives CDR1 LNHDA, CDR2 SQIVND (reference sequence). V gave up 3 bases and J gave up 0 bases, with 9 bases separating them.

This chain joins TRBV6-1 and TRBJ2-1, with D possibly being TRBD2 (5 bases). CDR1 is MNHNS, CDR2 SASEGT, per germline. The CDR3 loop spans 13 amino acids. The V end was cut by 11 bases, the J end by 6 bases, with 17 bases between. CDR3 in amino acids: CAYRWAAGNEQFF. The DNA for the CDR3 is TGTGCCTACAGATGGGCCGCGGGCAATGAGCAGTTCTTC.

This clone was detected once. This rearrangement joins TRBV4-3 to TRBJ1-4, with D perhaps TRBD1 (5 bases). CDR1 is LGHNA and CDR2 is YSLEER in the germline V gene. The CDR3 loop spans 14 amino acids. V shed 0 bases and J shed 10 bases, with 12 bases lying between them. CDR3 nucleotide sequence: TGCGCCAGCAGCCAAGAGCAGGGTTCCGGAAAACTGTTTTTT. Translating gives CASSQEQGSGKLFF.

This chain uses TRBV19 with TRBJ2-4; 8 nucleotides match TRBD2. This CDR3 has 14 amino acids. Germline CDR1 is LNHDA and CDR2 is SQIVND (reference sequence). V shed 8 bases and J 2 bases; nucleotides not matched to a gene: 5. The chain's CDR3 is CASDGGVTKNIQYF. In nucleotides, the CDR3 is TGTGCCAGTGACGGGGGGGTAACCAAAAACATTCAGTACTTC.

The gene calls are TRBV5-4 and TRBJ2-3, with D possibly being TRBD2 (6 bases). The germline V gene encodes CDR1 SGHNT and CDR2 YYREEE (reference sequence). Deletions cut 3 bases from V and 2 bases from J, with 13 bases between. CDR3 length: 15 residues. CDR3 protein: CASSSLVGLTDTQYF. The CDR3 coding sequence is TGTGCCAGCAGCTCCTTAGTGGGACTCACAGATACGCAGTATTTT.

The chain couples TRBV27 to TRBJ1-2, with TRBD1 identical over 10 bases. CDR1 MNHEY and CDR2 SMNVEV come from the germline V gene (reference sequence). CDR3 length: 14 residues. With 5 bases clipped from V and 8 bases from J, the junction kept 8 bases outside the gene matches. CDR3 bases: TGTGCCAGCAGTCCCGATCGGACAGGGGGAGGCTACACCTTC. This codes for CASSPDRTGGGYTF.

This clone was observed many times. The sample contains more than one DNA sequence encoding this CDR3. This rearrangement joins TRBV7-2 to TRBJ2-2; possible D gene TRBD2, 5 bases. With 6 bases removed from V and 7 bases from J, the gap between germline ends came to 21 bases. Germline loops: CDR1 SGHTA, CDR2 FQGNSA. The CDR3 is made up of 16 amino acids. The CDR3 DNA reads as TGTGCCAGCAGAGACACCCCCGGAGGAGTTGGCGGGGAGCTGTTTTTT. Encoded protein: CASRDTPGGVGGELFF.

This sequence joins TRBV5-6 and TRBJ2-3; 9 bases align to TRBD1. Germline loops: CDR1 SGHDT, CDR2 YYEEEE. The CDR3 runs 15 residues. V lost 4 bases and J lost 5; bases outside the gene matches: 8. For the CDR3, the DNA is TGTGCCAGCAGCGTAAGGGGACAGGGAGTAGATACGCAGTATTTT. Translating it yields CASSVRGQGVDTQYF.

The rearrangement uses TRBV5-1 and TRBJ2-1, with 12 bases aligning to TRBD2. Germline CDR1 is SGHRS and CDR2 is YFSETQ. The CDR3 runs to 14 residues. J gave up 7 bases and V 6 bases, and 5 bases lay outside the gene matches. The CDR3 DNA reads TGCGCCAGCAACCCACTAGCGGGGGGAAATGAGCAGTTCTTC. Its translation is CASNPLAGGNEQFF.

The rearrangement uses TRBV14 and TRBJ2-1; D perhaps matches TRBD2 (5 bases). V was trimmed by 3 bases and J by 11 bases, leaving 14 bases between them. The CDR3 is made up of 13 amino acids. The germline gives CDR1 SGHDN, CDR2 FVKESK. CDR3 nucleotides: TGTGCCAGCAGCCAGTCAACTCCGGGGAAGCAGTTCTTC. It codes for CASSQSTPGKQFF.

This clone was counted a few times. The rearrangement links TRBV6-5 to TRBJ2-1, with 9 positions matching TRBD2. The CDR3 consists of 16 residues. Germline V gene lookup returns CDR1 MNHEY and CDR2 SVGAGI. Unmatched junction bases numbered 7, after V lost 0 bases and J lost 7 bases. This chain's CDR3 is CASSYSNLAGNNEQFF. The DNA for the CDR3 is TGTGCCAGCAGTTACTCGAACCTAGCGGGGAATAATGAGCAGTTCTTC.

Worth noting for this clone: A read error may account for a junction end that differs from germline. The V and J genes are TRBV7-7 and TRBJ2-5; either TRBD1 or TRBD2 may supply D (5 bases each). Near its end, the DNA agrees better with TRBJ2-7, so the J call may be wrong. Germline values: CDR1 SSHAT, CDR2 FNYEAQ (reference sequence). This CDR3 has 14 amino acids. The CDR3 reads CASSLRDGPYEQYF. In DNA, the CDR3 is TGTGCTAGCAGCCTCCGGGACGGGCCCTACGAGCAGTACTTC.

The V call is TRBV5-1, the J call TRBJ1-1; no definite D call. V was pared by 1 base and J by 1 base, with 8 bases between. Per germline, CDR1 SGHRS and CDR2 YFSETQ. The CDR3 is made up of 14 amino acids. CDR3 protein: CASSLWSGNTEAFF. Here the CDR3 DNA reads TGCGCCAGCAGCTTGTGGTCGGGGAACACTGAAGCTTTCTTT.

The chain employs TRBV6-5 and TRBJ1-2, with D possibly being TRBD1 (5 bases). V was clipped by 3 bases and J by 7 bases, with 15 bases between them. From germline, CDR1 is MNHEY and CDR2 SVGAGI. The CDR3 loop spans 14 amino acids. The CDR3 loop reads CASSYRQDRTGYTF. Written as DNA, the CDR3 is TGTGCCAGCAGTTATCGACAAGACAGAACTGGCTACACCTTC.

The rearrangement uses TRBV19 and TRBJ2-2; D remains ambiguous. The CDR3 totals 14 residues. V was pared by 5 bases and J by 3 bases, with 10 bases between. CDR1 is LNHDA, CDR2 SQIVND, per germline (reference sequence). The CDR3 is CASSWSVDTGELFF. The DNA for the CDR3 is TGTGCCAGTAGTTGGTCTGTCGACACCGGGGAGCTGTTTTTT.

The chain couples TRBV5-1 to TRBJ1-4, with a tentative D call TRBD1 (6 bases). Trimming shortened V by 2 bases and J by 8 bases, and 13 bases separated the two germline ends. The CDR3 covers 14 residues. Looked up from germline, CDR1 is SGHRS and CDR2 is YFSETQ. As DNA, the CDR3 is TGCGCCAGCAGCTTCGAACAGGGAGGGGAAAAACTGTTTTTT. Protein: CASSFEQGGEKLFF.

There are many counts of this clone. The V call is TRBV7-9, the J call TRBJ1-6, with D perhaps TRBD1 (6 bases). Germline V gene lookup returns CDR1 SEHNR and CDR2 FQNEAQ (reference sequence). CDR3 length: 14 amino acids. The germline V and J ends were trimmed by 5 bases and 7 bases, with 12 bases remaining between them. The CDR3 loop is CASSQGFVNSPLHF. In DNA, the CDR3 is TGTGCCAGCAGCCAGGGGTTTGTGAATTCACCCCTCCACTTT.

This sequence joins TRBV11-2 and TRBJ2-5; 12 positions match TRBD2. This CDR3 is built from 17 residues. Germline values: CDR1 SGHAT, CDR2 FQNNGV. V gave up 2 bases and J gave up 2 bases; unmatched junction bases: 6. The CDR3 protein is CASSLLTSGGLQETQYF. The DNA for the CDR3 is TGTGCCAGCAGCTTACTGACTAGCGGGGGTCTGCAAGAGACCCAGTACTTC. The complete variable domain, with remaining parts taken from reference TRBV11-2 and TRBJ2-5, reads EAGVAQSPRYKIIEKRQSVAFWCNPISGHATLYWYQQILGQGPKLLIQFQNNGVVDDSQLPKDRFSAERLKGVDSTLKIQPAKLEDSAVYLCASSLLTSGGLQETQYFGPGTRLLVL.

This clone was picked up one time. The rearrangement links TRBV7-8 to TRBJ2-7; D is ambiguous. The CDR3 runs 14 residues. Trimming left V 2 bases short and J 1 base short, with 9 bases between. The V gene's germline CDR1 is SGHVS and CDR2 FQNEAQ. The CDR3 region has the DNA TGTGCCAGCAGCTTACGAGACCAGTCCTACGAGCAGTACTTC. It encodes CASSLRDQSYEQYF.

This rearrangement joins TRBV9 to TRBJ2-5; the D gene is possibly TRBD2 (5 bases). Trimming removed 0 bases at V and 5 bases at J, with 17 bases between. Germline assignment: CDR1 SGDLS and CDR2 YYNGEE. The CDR3 sequence is 16 residues long. The CDR3 bases are TGTGCCAGCAGCGTAGATGGGTGGGCCGGGGTGGAGACCCAGTACTTC. Translated: CASSVDGWAGVETQYF.